A single sample is the source of the 6 T cell receptor beta chains below, sequenced in a study of shared clonotypes between healthy human individuals. Libraries were prepared by immunoSEQ multiplex PCR; TCRdb keeps only in-frame clonotypes and omits some of them. The profile shows 300,000 to 350,000 clones, less than 85% of them singletons. Sequencing was done on a sample of memory CD4+ T cells sorted from blood. Subset reported: CD45RA-negative fraction. The receptors come from a man aged 30 to 45 in good health.

This clone was observed many times. This rearrangement joins TRBV7-6 to TRBJ1-1; possibly TRBD1 for D (5 bases). This CDR3 contains 15 residues. Trimming removed 4 bases from V and 4 bases from J, with 16 bases in between. Per the germline V gene, CDR1 is SGHVS and CDR2 is FNYEAQ. CDR3 amino acids: CASSSRTGGFTEAFF. DNA for the CDR3: TGTGCCAGCAGCTCCCGCACAGGCGGGTTCACTGAAGCTTTCTTT.

Only a few counts were recorded for this clone. The chain links TRBV5-4 to TRBJ2-3; D not resolved. The CDR3 runs 14 residues. V was pared by 3 bases and J by 4 bases, with 12 bases between. Germline lookup yields CDR1 SGHNT and CDR2 YYREEE (reference sequence). The CDR3 here is CASSSESRADTQYF. The CDR3 region has the DNA TGTGCCAGCAGCTCGGAGAGCCGGGCAGATACGCAGTATTTT.

The genes are TRBV2 and TRBJ1-1; 8 nucleotides match TRBD1. There are 14 residues in the CDR3. After removal of 0 bases from V and 8 bases from J, the junction contained 5 bases not matched to a gene. The germline V gene encodes CDR1 SNHLY and CDR2 FYNNEI. This CDR3 reads CASSEAFGDREAFF. CDR3 coding DNA: TGTGCCAGCAGTGAAGCGTTTGGGGACAGGGAAGCTTTCTTT.

This rearrangement joins TRBV7-9 to TRBJ2-1; D is undetermined. Trimming shortened V by 6 bases and J by 6 bases, and 15 bases separated the two germline ends. Germline-derived CDR1 and CDR2 are SEHNR and FQNEAQ (reference sequence). The CDR3 sequence is 14 residues long. The CDR3 is CASRHLGQINEQFF. The CDR3 DNA reads as TGTGCCAGCAGGCATCTCGGTCAAATCAATGAGCAGTTCTTC.

The J gene is TRBJ2-3, the V gene TRBV5-5, with a possible D match to TRBD1 (5 bases). CDR3 length: 14 amino acids. The V end lost 2 bases, the J end lost 4 bases, and 11 bases lay between the germline ends. CDR1 and CDR2 (germline): SGHKS, YYEKEE (reference sequence). Written as DNA, the CDR3 is TGTGCCAGCAGCTTTTCAGGGCCCCCAGATACGCAGTATTTT. Protein: CASSFSGPPDTQYF.

The chain combines TRBV19 with TRBJ2-1, with 8 bases identical to TRBD1. The CDR3 is 19 amino acids. Germline V gene sequence: CDR1 LNHDA, CDR2 SQIVND (reference sequence). With 4 bases clipped from V and 9 bases from J, the junction kept 23 bases outside the gene matches. CDR3 sequence reads: CASSTDLGTGLGQRGEQFF. The CDR3 nucleotides read TGTGCCAGTAGTACCGACCTGGGGACAGGCTTAGGACAAAGAGGTGAGCAGTTCTTC.